This T cell receptor (beta chain) was profiled in a study of human T cells and chemical hapten exposure. TCRdb re-called the RACE reads with MiXCR, one entry per CDR3 protein. In the table there are 65,000 to 85,000 distinct CDR3 sequences, about 11% of which are singletons. V lost 1 base to trimming and J lost 3 bases, with 16 bases between them. The CDR3 totals 18 residues. CDR1 and CDR2 from the germline V gene are KGHSH and LQKENI. In its sample, this clonotype was seen a few times. Stated time point: patch test 1, 2 weeks after DPC sensitization. The treatment here: therapeutic diphenylcyclopropenone sensitization with weekly scalp DPC.

The rearrangement uses TRBV18 and TRBJ2-6; D unresolved. This specimen consisted of whole blood, obtained in connection with sensitization to the hapten diphenylcyclopropenone (DPC). The clonotype originates from a woman aged 60-75 years with alopecia areata. Some clones in this sample may be carry-over from other donors' samples. The DNA of the CDR3 is TGTGCCAGCTCACCACGCGAAGACTTAAACGGTGGGGCCAACGTCCTGACTTTC. It codes for CASSPREDLNGGANVLTF.